The 11 T cell receptor beta chains listed next were all sequenced from one sample in a study of tumor-infiltrating lymphocytes in primary liver carcinoma. Co-extraction of RNA and DNA was performed on about 19-30 mg of unsorted bulk tissue. The investigators made TCR beta cDNA from 400 to 500 ng total RNA, using a constant-region primer. Libraries covering TCR beta were generated through three nested multiplex PCR rounds (using a slightly modified ARM-PCR). TRBV1-TRBV30 forward primers paired with a C-beta reverse primer were used in the first two PCR rounds, which ran about 11 cycles each. TCRdb re-called the multiplex PCR reads with MiXCR, one entry per CDR3 protein. The sample contains roughly 45,000 distinct CDR3 sequences, 70% to 85% of which appear only once. Sequencing used liver tumor tissue from sampling region 5. Described subset: tumor region T5, tumor centre. These receptors were taken from a middle-aged man with primary liver carcinoma and hepatitis B virus infection.

This chain connects TRBV11-2 to TRBJ2-2, with D maybe TRBD2 (6 bases). This CDR3 is 16 amino acids long. The germline CDR1 and CDR2 sequences are SGHAT and FQNNGV. The ends were cut back, 2 bases at V and 8 bases at J, with 18 bases in the middle. The CDR3: CASSLMALAGTGELFF. CDR3 nucleotides: TGTGCCAGCAGCTTAATGGCGCTGGCGGGAACAGGGGAGCTGTTTTTT.

On this clonotype itself: This could be a read error, since a much larger clone is one nucleotide away. V is TRBV19 and J is TRBJ1-4; D gene ambiguous. CDR1 and CDR2 (germline): LNHDA, SQIVND (reference sequence). This CDR3 spans 12 amino acids. The CDR3 sequence is CASSLTLEELFF. Written as DNA, the CDR3 is TGTGCCAGTAGTCTGACTCTTGAAGAACTGTTTTTT. The full variable domain, with the rest looked up from reference TRBV19 and TRBJ1-4, is DGGITQSPKYLFRKEGQNVTLSCEQNLNHDAMYWYRQDPGQGLRLIYYSQIVNDFQKGDIAEGYSVSREKKESFPLTVTSAQKNPTAFYLCASSLTLEELFFGSGTQLSVL.

This clonotype has at least ten counts. The chain is built from TRBV7-9 and TRBJ2-3, with 7 bases aligning to TRBD2. The germline V gene encodes CDR1 SEHNR and CDR2 FQNEAQ (reference sequence). The CDR3 totals 16 residues. Trimming at V came to 4 bases and at J to 0 bases, leaving 7 bases not matched to a gene. CDR3 DNA sequence: TGTGCCAGCAGCTCCTTAGCGGGTTTTAGCACAGATACGCAGTATTTT. Amino acids: CASSSLAGFSTDTQYF.

This chain links TRBV12-3 or TRBV12-4 with TRBJ2-1; D might be TRBD2 (5 bases). Trimming took 8 bases from V and 9 from J, leaving 17 bases between them. The CDR3 sequence is 13 residues long. CDR3 amino acids: CASGLRQRSEQFF. The CDR3 DNA is TGTGCCAGCGGGTTGCGGCAGCGGAGTGAGCAGTTCTTC.

As regards this clonotype: The CDR3 carries no conserved terminal phenylalanine or tryptophan, so it likely arises from a read error. The rearrangement uses TRBV6-6 and TRBJ2-2; TRBD1 matches at 9 bases. Per germline, CDR1 MNHNY and CDR2 SVGAGI (reference sequence). This CDR3 spans 15 amino acids. V shed 7 bases, J shed 5 bases, and the junction held 8 bases outside the gene matches. Written as DNA, the CDR3 is TGTGCCAGCATGAGACAGGGGGGGAATACCGGGGAGCTGTTTATT. Translating it yields CASMRQGGNTGELFI.

On this clonotype: At one end the junction does not follow the germline gene, possibly because of a read error. The chain has TRBV29-1 and TRBJ1-2; 8 nucleotides line up with TRBD1. Germline lookup yields CDR1 SQVTM and CDR2 ANQGSEA. The length of the CDR3 is 14 residues. The CDR3 protein is CSVIRTGLDVGCTF. The CDR3 region has the DNA TGCAGCGTTATCCGGACAGGGCTTGATGTTGGCTGCACCTTC.

This rearrangement joins TRBV6-6 to TRBJ2-1; 10 bases fit TRBD2. The junction had 10 bases not matched to a gene; V was cut back by 9 bases and J by 8 bases. CDR3 length: 14 amino acids. Germline V lookup: CDR1 MNHNY, CDR2 SVGAGI (reference sequence). Written as DNA, the CDR3 is TGTGCCAGTAGAGGGGGACTAGCGTGGTATGAGCAGTTCTTC. This encodes CASRGGLAWYEQFF.

This clonotype was seen a single time. Without the conserved terminal phenylalanine or tryptophan, this CDR3 likely stems from a read error. The chain is built from TRBV11-2 and TRBJ2-3; TRBD2 matches at 8 bases. The V gene's germline CDR1 is SGHAT and CDR2 FQNNGV. V gave up 0 bases and J gave up 3 bases; unmatched junction bases: 5. This CDR3 is built from 16 residues. For the CDR3, the DNA is TGTGCCAGCAGCTTAGAGGGACTAGTATGGACAGATACGCAGTATCTT. Translated, it gives CASSLEGLVWTDTQYL.

Points on this clonotype: The CDR3 carries no conserved terminal phenylalanine or tryptophan, so it likely arises from a read error. The chain joins TRBV20-1 to TRBJ2-1; TRBD1 matches 8 bases. The end of the DNA aligns better with TRBJ2-7, so the J call may be wrong. CDR3 length: 14 amino acids. CDR1 and CDR2 from the germline V gene are DFQATT and SNEGSKA (reference sequence). CDR3 loop: CSARSQGAYNEQYS. The CDR3, as DNA: TGCAGTGCTAGGAGCCAGGGGGCCTACAATGAGCAGTACTCC.

For this clonotype: No conserved phenylalanine or tryptophan is present at the end of the CDR3, so a read error is the likely explanation. The rearrangement joins TRBV6-6 to TRBJ1-5, with D possibly being TRBD1 (5 bases). The germline gives CDR1 MNHNY, CDR2 SVGAGI (reference sequence). The CDR3 contains 15 residues. V gave up 9 bases and J gave up 4 bases, with 19 bases separating them. The CDR3, as DNA: TGTGCCAGGATCAAGGGGTCCGATGGGAATCAGCCCCAGCATCTT. This translates into CARIKGSDGNQPQHL.

Details on this clonotype: Since a much larger clone is just one base distant, this may be a read error. The J gene is TRBJ2-2, the V gene TRBV12-3 or TRBV12-4, with a weak D call TRBD1 (6 bases). The CDR3 has 13 amino acids. CDR3 region: CASSPRTVGALFF. The CDR3 coding sequence is TGTGCCAGCAGTCCCAGGACAGTCGGGGCGCTGTTTTTT.